These 25 T cell receptor beta chains share one sample of origin, sequenced in a study of cytomegalovirus exposure and HLA in healthy donors (dated by TCRdb to about 2017). Library method: the immunoSEQ multiplex PCR assay. The table comes from immuneACCESS by way of TCRdb, which keeps in-frame sequences with V and J called. Part of the clones is missing from these tables; in studies checked, under half for an unresolved V gene and the rest for unknown reasons. Recorded for this sample are a few hundred thousand clones; around 80% of them occurred a single time. The top ten clones comprise 11% to 15% of the sample. Sequencing was carried out using PBMCs. Source of these receptors: a woman aged 25 to 39 in good health and CMV-seropositive.

The V and J genes are TRBV30 and TRBJ2-2; tentatively, D is TRBD1 (6 bases). Germline V gives CDR1 GTSNPN, CDR2 SVGIG (reference sequence). The CDR3 is 15 residues long. V lost 2 bases and J lost 7, with 17 bases in between. DNA for the CDR3: TGTGCCTGGAGTCGCCTGGTGGGGGCTATCGGGGAGCTGTTTTTT. It is translated as CAWSRLVGAIGELFF. The full variable domain, with the rest looked up from reference TRBV30 and TRBJ2-2, is SQTIHQWPATLVQPVGSPLSLECTVEGTSNPNLYWYRQAAGRGLQLLFYSVGIGQISSEVPQNLSASRPQDRQFILSSKKLLLSDSGFYLCAWSRLVGAIGELFFGEGSRLTVL.

V and J are TRBV10-3 and TRBJ2-7; a possible D gene is TRBD2 (6 bases). V shed 5 bases and J shed 3 bases, with 14 bases lying between them. CDR1 and CDR2 (germline): ENHRY, SYGVKD. The CDR3 runs 14 residues. For the CDR3, the DNA is TGTGCCATCAGTAGGGACCTCGGGGGCTACGAGCAGTACTTC. Encoded protein: CAISRDLGGYEQYF.

V and J are TRBV18 and TRBJ1-5; 9 bases agree with TRBD1. This CDR3 contains 13 residues. The J segment lost 7 bases and the V segment lost 9 bases, leaving 7 bases of the junction unmatched. The germline V gene has CDR1 KGHSH and CDR2 LQKENI. The CDR3 here is CASHPGQGQPQHF. The CDR3 DNA reads as TGTGCCAGTCACCCGGGACAGGGCCAGCCCCAGCATTTT. The variable domain in full, with the rest retrieved from reference TRBV18 and TRBJ1-5, is NAGVMQNPRHLVRRRGQEARLRCSPMKGHSHVYWYRQLPEEGLKFMVYLQKENIIDESGMPKERFSAEFPKEGPSILRIQQVVRGDSAAYFCASHPGQGQPQHFGDGTRLSIL.

The chain couples TRBV5-4 to TRBJ1-1; 9 bases align to TRBD1. The CDR3 sequence is 15 residues long. V gave up 4 bases and J gave up 7 bases; unmatched junction bases: 11. Germline V lookup: CDR1 SGHNT, CDR2 YYREEE (reference sequence). The CDR3 loop reads CASSTRDRARVEAFF. Here the CDR3 DNA reads TGTGCCAGCAGCACCCGGGACAGGGCTAGGGTTGAAGCTTTCTTT.

This chain links TRBV6-1 with TRBJ1-3; D remains ambiguous. This CDR3 has 14 residues. The V end was cut by 6 bases, the J end by 1 base, with 10 bases between. The germline V gene encodes CDR1 MNHNS and CDR2 SASEGT. The CDR3 bases are TGTGCCAGCAGGGCTCCAGGTTCTGGAAACACCATATATTTT. Its translation: CASRAPGSGNTIYF.

This chain joins TRBV11-3 and TRBJ1-1; 8 positions match TRBD1. The junction had 9 bases not matched to a gene; V was cut back by 0 bases and J by 9 bases. In germline, CDR1 is SGHNT, CDR2 YENEEA. CDR3 size: 15 residues. The CDR3 sequence is CASSLDLTGQGKAFF. The CDR3 DNA reads as TGTGCCAGCAGCTTAGATCTAACCGGACAGGGAAAAGCTTTCTTT.

V gene TRBV30 combines with J gene TRBJ2-7; a possible D gene is TRBD2 (5 bases). Germline V gives CDR1 GTSNPN, CDR2 SVGIG (reference sequence). The CDR3 extends over 11 amino acids. Trimming removed 7 bases from V and 4 bases from J, with 11 bases in between. CDR3 protein: CALATAYEQYF. The CDR3, as DNA: TGTGCCTTAGCGACTGCTTACGAGCAGTACTTC. Based on the CDR3 plus reference TRBV30 and TRBJ2-7, the full variable domain is SQTIHQWPATLVQPVGSPLSLECTVEGTSNPNLYWYRQAAGRGLQLLFYSVGIGQISSEVPQNLSASRPQDRQFILSSKKLLLSDSGFYLCALATAYEQYFGPGTRLTVT.

The rearrangement joins TRBV5-6 to TRBJ2-5; D not resolved. Trimming took 5 bases from V and 3 from J, leaving 11 bases between them. The CDR3 sequence is 13 residues long. The germline gives CDR1 SGHDT, CDR2 YYEEEE. DNA for the CDR3: TGTGCCAGCAGTCCTCTCGCGGAAGAGACCCAGTACTTC. It translates to CASSPLAEETQYF.

This chain uses TRBV27 with TRBJ2-5, with D possibly TRBD1 on 6 matching bases. V was trimmed by 4 bases and J by 1 base, leaving 19 bases between them. This CDR3 has 17 amino acids. Germline assignment: CDR1 MNHEY and CDR2 SMNVEV (reference sequence). The CDR3 nucleotides read TGTGCCAGCAGTTCCTCTACCAGGGGTGACTTCCAAGAGACCCAGTACTTC. This gives the protein CASSSSTRGDFQETQYF.

This rearrangement joins TRBV30 to TRBJ1-2; D perhaps matches TRBD1 (6 bases). Germline V gives CDR1 GTSNPN, CDR2 SVGIG (reference sequence). V was trimmed by 3 bases and J by 8 bases, leaving 16 bases between them. The CDR3 is 13 amino acids. Here the CDR3 DNA reads TGTGCCTGGAGACCACAGGGTTACTTAGGCTACACCTTC. Translation: CAWRPQGYLGYTF.

CDR3 sequence reads: CAWKWGGGNTEAFF. In nucleotides, the CDR3 is TGTGCCTGGAAATGGGGTGGGGGGAACACTGAAGCTTTCTTT. This sequence joins TRBV30 and TRBJ1-1, with D tentatively TRBD1 (5 bases). Between the trimmed V and J ends, which lost 4 bases and 1 base, there was a span of 13 bases. The germline V gene has CDR1 GTSNPN and CDR2 SVGIG (reference sequence). The CDR3 is made up of 14 amino acids.

This clone was observed once. The V gene is TRBV5-1, the J gene TRBJ1-5; unclear D gene. Germline CDR1 and CDR2: SGHRS and YFSETQ. Trimming took 3 bases from V and 1 from J, leaving 8 bases between them. The CDR3 has 14 amino acids. The CDR3: CASSSDGSNQPQHF. CDR3 sequence (DNA): TGCGCCAGCAGCTCGGACGGGAGCAATCAGCCCCAGCATTTT.

This sequence joins TRBV11-2 and TRBJ2-1; TRBD2 agrees at 12 bases. In germline, CDR1 is SGHAT, CDR2 FQNNGV. V was clipped by 3 bases and J by 4 bases; unmatched bases: 1. The CDR3 is 15 amino acids. This chain's CDR3 is CASSFGLAGYNEQFF. CDR3 DNA sequence: TGTGCCAGCAGCTTCGGACTAGCGGGGTACAATGAGCAGTTCTTC.

The chain has TRBV4-1 and TRBJ2-7; a possible D gene is TRBD2 (6 bases). Trimming removed 0 bases at V and 5 bases at J, with 17 bases between. CDR1 MGHRA and CDR2 YSYEKL come from the germline V gene. The CDR3 runs to 16 residues. CDR3 coding DNA: TGCGCCAGCAGCCAAGATCGGGGGATAGAGGTGGACGAGCAGTACTTC. Translated, it gives CASSQDRGIEVDEQYF.

About this clone: Other DNA sequences in the sample encode the same CDR3. The CDR3: CASSEGSQPQHF. The CDR3 nucleotides are TGTGCCAGCAGTGAGGGGTCTCAGCCCCAGCATTTT. The chain carries TRBV6-1 and TRBJ1-5; D is unclear. CDR1 is MNHNS, CDR2 SASEGT, per germline. The CDR3 totals 12 residues. V shed 3 bases and J shed 6 bases, with 6 bases lying between them.

The chain has TRBV27 and TRBJ2-7; 7 nucleotides agree with TRBD1. The CDR3 runs to 14 residues. V lost 8 bases to trimming and J lost 5 bases; unmatched junction nucleotides: 12. The V gene's germline CDR1 is MNHEY and CDR2 SMNVEV (reference sequence). The CDR3, as DNA: TGTGCCAGCGGAAGAGCCGGGACAGTCAACGAGCAGTACTTC. Residues: CASGRAGTVNEQYF.

The chain recombines TRBV29-1 with TRBJ1-1; 10 nucleotides line up with TRBD1. CDR1 and CDR2 (germline): SQVTM, ANQGSEA. Germline trimming cut 6 bases from V and 1 base from J; bases unmatched to any gene: 14. The CDR3 totals 17 residues. CDR3 amino acids: CSVAGTGESWTNTEAFF. In DNA form, the CDR3 reads TGCAGCGTCGCCGGGACAGGGGAGAGTTGGACGAACACTGAAGCTTTCTTT. The full variable domain, rest sourced from reference TRBV29-1 and TRBJ1-1, is SAVISQKPSRDICQRGTSLTIQCQVDSQVTMMFWYRQQPGQSLTLIATANQGSEATYESGFVIDKFPISRPNLTFSTLTVSNMSPEDSSIYLCSVAGTGESWTNTEAFFGQGTRLTVV.

The rearrangement links TRBV7-3 to TRBJ1-5, with D unresolved. CDR3 length: 13 amino acids. Trimming took 1 base from V and 2 from J, leaving 3 bases between them. Germline V CDR1 and CDR2: SGHTA, FQGTGA. CDR3: CASSLKGNQPQHF. Here the CDR3 DNA reads TGTGCCAGCAGCTTAAAGGGCAATCAGCCCCAGCATTTT. Full variable domain (remainder filled in from reference TRBV7-3 and TRBJ1-5): GAGVSQTPSNKVTEKGKYVELRCDPISGHTALYWYRQSLGQGPEFLIYFQGTGAADDSGLPNDRFFAVRPEGSVSTLKIQRTERGDSAVYLCASSLKGNQPQHFGDGTRLSIL.

The CDR3, as DNA: TGTGCCAGCAGTTACGGAGGGGGTTCCGGAAACACCATATATTTT. Its protein is CASSYGGGSGNTIYF. The chain uses TRBV6-5 and TRBJ1-3; D perhaps matches TRBD1 (6 bases). This CDR3 comprises 15 residues. Trimming stripped 2 bases from V and 4 bases from J, with 12 bases between. Germline loops: CDR1 MNHEY, CDR2 SVGAGI.

This clone has more than one count but fewer than ten. J is TRBJ1-5 and V is TRBV6-4; D perhaps matches TRBD1 (5 bases). Per germline, CDR1 MRHNA and CDR2 SNTAGT. The CDR3 is 13 residues long. The ends were cut back, 5 bases at V and 3 bases at J, with 8 bases in the middle. In DNA form, the CDR3 reads TGTGCCAGCAGTCCGGGGGACAATCAGCCCCAGCATTTT. It yields the protein CASSPGDNQPQHF.

This clone was recorded once. The chain uses TRBV9 and TRBJ1-1; no reliable D call. V dropped 4 bases and J dropped 5 bases, with 6 bases sitting between them. Germline V CDR1 and CDR2: SGDLS, YYNGEE. CDR3 length: 11 amino acids. CDR3 loop: CASSPGTEAFF. DNA for the CDR3: TGTGCCAGCAGCCCTGGTACTGAAGCTTTCTTT.

This chain connects TRBV6-4 to TRBJ2-1; 8 nucleotides align to TRBD2. Germline V CDR1 and CDR2: MRHNA, SNTAGT. The V and J ends lost 2 bases and 0 bases, in that order; junction bases with no gene match: 3. The length of the CDR3 is 16 residues. CDR3 region: CASSDTSGSSYNEQFF. DNA of the CDR3: TGTGCCAGCAGTGACACCAGCGGGAGCTCCTACAATGAGCAGTTCTTC.

V is TRBV2 and J is TRBJ1-1; D is ambiguous. Trimming cost V 3 bases and J 7 bases, with 15 bases left between them. CDR3 size: 14 residues. In germline, CDR1 is SNHLY, CDR2 FYNNEI. The DNA of the CDR3 is TGTGCCAGCAGTGACGGGTCCGTTATCCTTGAAGCTTTCTTT. Its translation: CASSDGSVILEAFF.

This rearrangement joins TRBV5-6 to TRBJ1-2; 9 nucleotides line up with TRBD1. Per the germline V gene, CDR1 is SGHDT and CDR2 is YYEEEE. The CDR3 length is 13 residues. Trimming took 6 bases from V and 2 from J; bases not matched to a gene: 2. This CDR3 is CASTTGGNYGYTF. Written as DNA, the CDR3 is TGTGCCAGCACGACAGGGGGGAACTATGGCTACACCTTC.

The V call is TRBV27, the J call TRBJ2-7, with 13 bases lining up with TRBD2. The CDR3 totals 16 residues. V was clipped by 5 bases and J by 2 bases; unmatched bases: 6. Germline CDR1 and CDR2: MNHEY and SMNVEV (reference sequence). The CDR3 coding sequence is TGTGCCAGCAGTACGACTAGCGGGAGGCCCCCCTACGAGCAGTACTTC. Its translation is CASSTTSGRPPYEQYF.